This is a list of T cell receptor beta chains from one sample in a study of human T cells and chemical hapten exposure. From the RACE reads, TCRdb called clonotypes with MiXCR, one entry per CDR3 protein. The table includes some 400,000 distinct CDR3 sequences, around 5% detected once. Source: whole blood, taken in connection with sensitization to the hapten diphenylcyclopropenone (DPC). These receptors came from a woman in her 50s with alopecia areata. Some clones in this sample may be carry-over from other donors' samples. Both conserved end residues are part of each CDR3. Fields, in order: V gene, J gene, clone size, D gene, CDR3 protein, CDR3 DNA. D genes are given only for firm matches. Only some rows state a clone size, as once, few, many or a class for expanded clones.

V gene: TRBV20-1
J gene: TRBJ1-1
clone size: -
D gene: TRBD1
CDR3 protein: CSANSGTVREAFF
CDR3 DNA: TGCAGTGCCAATTCCGGGACAGTCAGAGAAGCTTTCTTT

V gene: TRBV20-1
J gene: TRBJ2-3
clone size: few
D gene: -
CDR3 protein: CSAQILVGGTDTQYF
CDR3 DNA: TGCAGTGCCCAGATCCTAGTCGGTGGCACAGATACGCAGTATTTT

V gene: TRBV6-2/TRBV6-3
J gene: TRBJ2-7
clone size: many
D gene: TRBD1
CDR3 protein: CASIYSTGEVYEQYF
CDR3 DNA: TGTGCCAGCATCTACTCGACAGGGGAAGTCTACGAGCAGTACTTC

V gene: TRBV12-5
J gene: TRBJ2-5
clone size: many
D gene: TRBD2
CDR3 protein: CASGSPPTSGNNGEETQYF
CDR3 DNA: TGTGCTAGTGGTTCTCCGCCGACTAGCGGGAATAATGGAGAAGAGACCCAGTACTTC

V gene: TRBV27
J gene: TRBJ1-1
clone size: few
D gene: -
CDR3 protein: CASSPWTLGENTEAFF
CDR3 DNA: TGTGCCAGCAGTCCGTGGACCCTGGGGGAGAACACTGAAGCTTTCTTT

V gene: TRBV9
J gene: TRBJ2-5
clone size: few
D gene: -
CDR3 protein: CASSFNTGGETQYF
CDR3 DNA: TGTGCCAGCAGCTTCAACACCGGGGGAGAGACCCAGTACTTC

V gene: TRBV5-1
J gene: TRBJ2-7
clone size: few
D gene: TRBD1
CDR3 protein: CASSQQGSSYEQYF
CDR3 DNA: TGCGCCAGCAGCCAACAGGGGTCCTCCTACGAGCAGTACTTC

V gene: TRBV20-1
J gene: TRBJ1-2
clone size: many
D gene: -
CDR3 protein: CSARDRPGHGYTF
CDR3 DNA: TGCAGTGCTAGAGATCGGCCAGGACATGGCTACACCTTC

V gene: TRBV6-2/TRBV6-3
J gene: TRBJ2-4
clone size: many
D gene: TRBD2
CDR3 protein: CASTNPLAELAKNIQYF
CDR3 DNA: TGTGCCAGCACGAACCCTCTAGCGGAGCTAGCCAAAAACATTCAGTACTTC

V gene: TRBV4-2
J gene: TRBJ1-6
clone size: many
D gene: -
CDR3 protein: CASSSIFGSPLHF
CDR3 DNA: TGTGCCAGCAGCTCCATCTTCGGATCACCCCTCCACTTT

V gene: TRBV2
J gene: TRBJ1-5
clone size: -
D gene: -
CDR3 protein: CASSRSVIGNQPQHF
CDR3 DNA: TGTGCCAGCAGTAGATCGGTTATAGGCAATCAGCCCCAGCATTTT

V gene: TRBV27
J gene: TRBJ1-5
clone size: many
D gene: -
CDR3 protein: CASSLSSNQPQHF
CDR3 DNA: TGTGCCAGCAGTTTGAGTAGCAATCAGCCCCAGCATTTT

V gene: TRBV6-6
J gene: TRBJ1-1
clone size: many
D gene: -
CDR3 protein: CASRRRDGRNTEAFF
CDR3 DNA: TGTGCCAGCAGACGGCGGGACGGACGGAACACTGAAGCTTTCTTT

V gene: TRBV20-1
J gene: TRBJ1-4
clone size: -
D gene: TRBD1
CDR3 protein: CSAPSAQGADYEKLFF
CDR3 DNA: TGCAGTGCGCCCAGTGCCCAGGGGGCCGATTATGAAAAACTGTTTTTT